This TCR beta chain appears in the sequencing data of a study of T cells in Graves' hyperthyroidism and ophthalmopathy. Study-level points and caveats: Researchers found most expanded thyroid clonotypes above 0.001 in blood as well.

Researchers took RNA transcripts and amplified the TCR beta CDR3 regions from them. HTBI primers were the set used in a first-round RT-PCR of the TCR CDR3. TCRdb independently ran MiXCR on the multiplex PCR reads; one entry per CDR3 protein. Here the sample spans about 350,000 distinct CDR3 sequences, over 15% being singletons. Germline V lookup: CDR1 SGHRS, CDR2 YFSETQ. Trimming removed 0 bases from V and 5 bases from J, with 12 bases in between. CDR3 length: 14 residues. Clinical Activity Scores of at least 3, NOSPECS grades of at least 4 and durations under 3 months characterized ophthalmopathy patients. Patients showing uncontrolled infection, other autoimmune disease, pregnancy or lactation were ineligible. For the diagnoses, clinical symptoms, serum thyroxine and TRAb, thyroid ultrasound and orbital computed tomography were used. This clonotype was found many times. Its antigen is not identified.

V and J are TRBV5-1 and TRBJ2-7; D remains ambiguous. The receptor's source is a middle-aged woman with Graves' ophthalmopathy. Sequencing used blood. The CDR3 DNA reads TGCGCCAGCAGCTTGGAAGGGCCGGTCGACGAGCAGTACTTC. This sequence encodes CASSLEGPVDEQYF.